The sequence of this T cell receptor beta chain was determined in a study of regulatory T cells in long-lasting Graves disease. Study-wide results and caveats: Under persistent disease, TRBV28, TRBJ1-2 and TRBJ2-5 were used preferentially.

Time point described: newly diagnosed GD, antithyroid drugs for less than 3 months. TCR sequences were obtained from RNA taken from PBMCs. Library construction for TCR beta used iRepertoire HTBI primers and Arm-PCR of CDR3 regions. TCRdb used MiXCR to reprocess the multiplex PCR reads, holding one entry per CDR3 protein. The sample lists hundreds of thousands of distinct CDR3 sequences; 16% were seen once. This clonotype has only a few counts. Its antigen remains unknown. The CDR3 has 16 amino acids. The V end lost 7 bases, the J end lost 1 base, and 18 bases lay between the germline ends. CDR1 and CDR2 (germline): LNHDA, SQIVND (reference sequence). Separately, the same data were catalogued under a study of T cells in Graves' hyperthyroidism and ophthalmopathy.

J is TRBJ2-3 and V is TRBV19, with D perhaps matching TRBD1 or TRBD2 (5 bases each). This receptor was identified in a man in his forties with Graves disease. Here the sequenced sample was peripheral blood mononuclear cells (PBMCs), taken at new diagnosis, from a patient treated with antithyroid drugs. CDR3: CASTEGGREGTDTQYF. DNA for the CDR3: TGTGCCAGTACCGAAGGAGGCAGGGAAGGCACAGATACGCAGTATTTT.